This T cell receptor beta chain came from a study of control samples from healthy donors and cancer patients. Profiling relied on immunoSEQ multiplex PCR, and the TCRdb table lists in-frame clones only, not all of them. This table holds 150,000 to 200,000 clones, about 86% found once. The CDR3 contains 15 residues. The V end lost 2 bases, the J end lost 0 bases, and 11 bases lay between the germline ends. CDR1 is SGHRS, CDR2 YFSETQ, per germline. The sample taken for sequencing was blood. The V and J genes are TRBV5-1 and TRBJ1-1; D gene uncertain. The origin of this receptor is a man younger than 35 in good health. This chain's CDR3 is CASSFPGTMNTEAFF. DNA of the CDR3: TGCGCCAGCAGCTTTCCGGGAACTATGAACACTGAAGCTTTCTTT.